This is a list of T cell receptor beta chains from one sample in a study of neurological immune-mediated disorders. MiXCR was run by TCRdb on the 5' RACE reads, yielding one entry per CDR3 protein. The sample contains 40,000 to 60,000 distinct CDR3 sequences, over 10% of which appear only once. Sequencing was carried out using PBMCs. The receptors were gathered from a male donor with HTLV-1-associated myelopathy (HAM/TSP). Each CDR3 is given with its conserved first and last residue.

cdr3_aa	v_call	j_call
CASSLDGYEQFF	TRBV5-4	TRBJ2-1
CASSLESWGQGRSPLHF	TRBV5-1	TRBJ1-6
CASSLSHEQYF	TRBV12-3/TRBV12-4	TRBJ2-7
CASSLGLAGGDEQFF	TRBV7-2	TRBJ2-1
CASSRGQNYGYTF	TRBV3-1	TRBJ1-2
CASSLFPGQGAYGYTF	TRBV7-8	TRBJ1-2
CASSPGQGGSTGELFF	TRBV5-1	TRBJ2-2
CSVGGGPTNEKLFF	TRBV20-1	TRBJ1-4
CASSQQGGGNQPQHF	TRBV7-8	TRBJ1-5
CSARAGPNLYEQYF	TRBV20-1	TRBJ2-7
CASSYPGLPNEQFF	TRBV6-5	TRBJ2-1
CSVQTSGNQETQYF	TRBV20-1	TRBJ2-5
CASSQVMRGGYEQYF	TRBV4-2	TRBJ2-7
CVGGGRERKTQYF	TRBV2	TRBJ2-5
CATSRDRPGSGQPQHF	TRBV15	TRBJ1-5
CASSFYICSARGGNTEAFF	TRBV7-9	TRBJ1-1
CASSLRQGGAFF	TRBV28	TRBJ1-1
CASKREGPSSYNSPLHF	TRBV5-1	TRBJ1-6
CASSLTDANYGYTF	TRBV5-1	TRBJ1-2
CSASSRGREGNQPQHF	TRBV20-1	TRBJ1-5
CASSPKGGGTGGLFF	TRBV12-3/TRBV12-4	TRBJ1-4
CSAREGQGSGYTF	TRBV20-1	TRBJ1-2
CASSPEGTGGWNTEAFF	TRBV5-1	TRBJ1-1
CASFRRESTGELFF	TRBV5-1	TRBJ2-2
CASSYSPWDSQYF	TRBV6-2/TRBV6-3	TRBJ2-7
CASSLGGVGRLNSYEQYF	TRBV7-9	TRBJ2-7
CASSPLGRETQYF	TRBV11-3	TRBJ2-5
CASSLTQNDYNEQFF	TRBV5-1	TRBJ2-1
CASSISRPLHF	TRBV6-1	TRBJ1-6
CASRRGSGTNNQPQHF	TRBV12-3/TRBV12-4	TRBJ1-5
CASRDRGRWRGDTDTQYF	TRBV6-5	TRBJ2-3
CASSLSRPINKPQHF	TRBV27	TRBJ1-5
CASSFGGESYNEQFF	TRBV5-1	TRBJ2-1
CASSLTTGGHEKLFF	TRBV12-3/TRBV12-4	TRBJ1-4
CSADVAYPTSETQYF	TRBV20-1	TRBJ2-5
CASRTDLGPQHF	TRBV6-2/TRBV6-3	TRBJ1-5
CASSLFGRGDYEQYF	TRBV5-1	TRBJ2-7
CASSLIPTLAGAYNEQFF	TRBV7-6	TRBJ2-1
CASSWTGFDDSPLHF	TRBV5-1	TRBJ1-6
CSAQPFTGPWDTEAFF	TRBV20-1	TRBJ1-1
CASSLVAGDEQFF	TRBV5-1	TRBJ2-1
CASSVDSYSNQPQHF	TRBV9	TRBJ1-5
CASRGAGMNTGELFF	TRBV5-1	TRBJ2-2
CASSQQGNNYEQYF	TRBV5-1	TRBJ2-7
CASSQVPAGVLPSGANVLTF	TRBV4-3	TRBJ2-6
CASSDQRGVVTDTQYF	TRBV7-6	TRBJ2-3